The 19 T cell receptor beta chains below were found in one sample sequenced in a study of cytomegalovirus exposure and HLA in healthy donors (dated by TCRdb to 2016 to 2017). The library was obtained by the immunoSEQ multiplex PCR assay. For the multiplex PCR, a mixture combining 60 forward primers for TCR Vbeta segments and 13 reverse primers for TCR Jbeta segments was used. TCRdb's version of the immuneACCESS table is confined to in-frame rearrangements and falls short of the full clone set. An unresolved V gene accounts for under half of the shortfall where checked; the remainder is of unknown origin. This sample comprises some 120,000 clones, 79% of them detected only once. Of the sample, around 3% is held by the ten largest clones. Sequencing was carried out using PBMCs. The receptor set was obtained from a woman under 30 in good health and CMV-seropositive.

The V call is TRBV28, the J call TRBJ2-7; TRBD2 aligns across 10 bases. The CDR3 runs to 15 residues. Per germline, CDR1 MDHEN and CDR2 SYDVKM. The trim removed 6 bases at V and 0 bases at J, leaving 5 bases unmatched. The CDR3 loop is CASSAASGGSYEQYF. In DNA, the CDR3 is TGTGCCAGCAGCGCTGCTAGCGGGGGCTCCTACGAGCAGTACTTC. The entire variable domain, with the rest obtained from reference TRBV28 and TRBJ2-7, is as follows: DVKVTQSSRYLVKRTGEKVFLECVQDMDHENMFWYRQDPGLGLRLIYFSYDVKMKEKGDIPEGYSVSREKKERFSLILESASTNQTSMYLCASSAASGGSYEQYFGPGTRLTVT.

The V gene is TRBV19, the J gene TRBJ1-5; a possible D gene is TRBD1 (5 bases). This CDR3 region has 15 residues. The V gene's germline CDR1 is LNHDA and CDR2 SQIVND (reference sequence). V was clipped by 5 bases and J by 0 bases, with 11 bases between them. CDR3 sequence (DNA): TGTGCCAGTAGTGGTACAGGAGATAGCAATCAGCCCCAGCATTTT. This encodes CASSGTGDSNQPQHF.

The gene calls are TRBV18 and TRBJ1-1; TRBD1 agrees at 7 bases. V lost 4 bases to trimming and J lost 0 bases; unmatched junction nucleotides: 5. Germline CDR1 and CDR2: KGHSH and LQKENI. This CDR3 spans 15 amino acids. The chain's CDR3 is CASSRLGTVNTEAFF. As DNA, the CDR3 is TGTGCCAGCTCACGTCTCGGGACAGTGAACACTGAAGCTTTCTTT.

The V gene is TRBV7-9, the J gene TRBJ2-7; 7 bases match TRBD1. Per the germline V gene, CDR1 is SEHNR and CDR2 is FQNEAQ (reference sequence). This CDR3 has 15 amino acids. The trim removed 1 base at V and 2 bases at J, leaving 5 bases unmatched. CDR3 sequence (DNA): TGTGCCAGCAGCTTAGGAGGGACAGATACCTACGAGCAGTACTTC. This encodes CASSLGGTDTYEQYF.

The CDR3 here is CASRSGGPKTQYF. The CDR3 DNA follows: TGTGCCAGCCGATCAGGGGGCCCCAAGACCCAGTACTTC. The chain uses TRBV27 and TRBJ2-5, with TRBD1 matching over 8 bases. The CDR3 extends over 13 amino acids. The V and J ends lost 8 bases and 6 bases, in that order; junction bases with no gene match: 8. CDR1 is MNHEY, CDR2 SMNVEV, per germline (reference sequence).

This sequence joins TRBV7-6 and TRBJ2-2; 7 positions agree with TRBD1. Germline assignment: CDR1 SGHVS and CDR2 FNYEAQ. The junction had 5 bases not matched to a gene; V was cut back by 5 bases and J by 8 bases. This CDR3 has 13 amino acids. This CDR3 reads CASSPTGVGELFF. The CDR3, as DNA: TGTGCCAGCAGCCCTACAGGGGTTGGGGAGCTGTTTTTT.

V gene TRBV4-1 combines with J gene TRBJ2-7; 10 nucleotides agree with TRBD2. With 4 bases clipped from V and 5 bases from J, the junction kept 11 bases outside the gene matches. The CDR3 sequence is 16 residues long. The V gene's germline CDR1 is MGHRA and CDR2 YSYEKL. This chain's CDR3 is CASSLNKWLAGDEQYF. The CDR3, as DNA: TGCGCCAGCAGCCTCAATAAGTGGCTAGCGGGAGACGAGCAGTACTTC.

V and J are TRBV28 and TRBJ2-7, with a possible D match to TRBD2 (6 bases). Trimming pared 7 bases from V and 4 bases from J, leaving 20 bases between. The CDR3 spans 15 residues. The germline gives CDR1 MDHEN, CDR2 SYDVKM. CDR3 protein: CASTSGGSLKYEQYF. Here the CDR3 DNA reads TGTGCCAGCACCTCCGGGGGAAGCCTAAAATACGAGCAGTACTTC.

This sequence joins TRBV14 and TRBJ1-1; possible D gene TRBD1, 6 bases. The CDR3 is 15 amino acids. Germline V lookup: CDR1 SGHDN, CDR2 FVKESK. V gave up 1 base and J gave up 3 bases, with 12 bases separating them. The CDR3 region is CASSQGQGWDTEAFF. CDR3 coding DNA: TGTGCCAGCAGCCAAGGTCAGGGGTGGGACACTGAAGCTTTCTTT.

The CDR3 protein is CASRQGASGANVLTF. In nucleotides, the CDR3 is TGCGCCAGCCGACAGGGGGCTTCTGGGGCCAACGTCCTGACTTTC. The chain has TRBV5-1 and TRBJ2-6; 10 positions agree with TRBD1. Germline assignment: CDR1 SGHRS and CDR2 YFSETQ. This CDR3 is built from 15 residues. V was pared by 7 bases and J by 1 base, with 2 bases of the junction left unmatched.

The rearrangement joins TRBV5-8 to TRBJ2-7; 12 nucleotides align to TRBD1. V shed 5 bases, J shed 6 bases, and the junction held 9 bases outside the gene matches. The CDR3 consists of 15 residues. Germline lookup yields CDR1 SGHTS and CDR2 YDEGEE. The CDR3 here is CASSFRDRGQGEQYF. In DNA, the CDR3 is TGTGCCAGCAGTTTTCGGGACAGGGGGCAGGGCGAGCAGTACTTC.

As DNA, the CDR3 is TGTGCCAGCAGTCCACTATTGTTCCAGAGAAACACCATATATTTT. Its translation: CASSPLLFQRNTIYF. The chain is built from TRBV6-5 and TRBJ1-3; D gene unclear. Germline V CDR1 and CDR2: MNHEY, SVGAGI. V was clipped by 5 bases and J by 5 bases, with 16 bases between them. The CDR3 is 15 amino acids.

The chain couples TRBV9 to TRBJ2-2, with 10 positions matching TRBD1. The V gene end was trimmed by 4 bases and the J gene end by 8 bases; junction bases not matched to a gene: 5. CDR3 length: 14 residues. CDR1 and CDR2 from the germline V gene are SGDLS and YYNGEE. The CDR3 DNA reads TGTGCCAGCAGCCGACAGGGGGCAGGGGGGGAGCTGTTTTTT. Its protein product is CASSRQGAGGELFF. The full variable domain, with the rest looked up from reference TRBV9 and TRBJ2-2, is DSGVTQTPKHLITATGQRVTLRCSPRSGDLSVYWYQQSLDQGLQFLIQYYNGEERAKGNILERFSAQQFPDLHSELNLSSLELGDSALYFCASSRQGAGGELFFGEGSRLTVL.

The chain carries TRBV5-1 and TRBJ2-1; 10 bases are shared with TRBD2. Trimming removed 0 bases from V and 5 bases from J; junction bases left unmatched: 2. The germline V gene has CDR1 SGHRS and CDR2 YFSETQ. The CDR3 runs to 15 residues. The CDR3 coding sequence is TGCGCCAGCAGCTTGGTTAGCGGGGGGAACAATGAGCAGTTCTTC. Protein sequence: CASSLVSGGNNEQFF.

The V gene is TRBV10-3, the J gene TRBJ1-1; weak D call: TRBD1 (5 bases). The germline V gene has CDR1 ENHRY and CDR2 SYGVKD. The CDR3 covers 14 residues. V was trimmed by 2 bases and J by 5 bases, leaving 12 bases between them. The CDR3 spells CAISEIAGWTEAFF. The CDR3 DNA reads TGTGCCATCAGTGAGATCGCAGGGTGGACTGAAGCTTTCTTT.

This sequence joins TRBV25-1 and TRBJ2-5, with D perhaps matching TRBD1 (6 bases). Trimming took off 5 bases at V and 5 bases at J, with 18 bases between the two ends. The CDR3 contains 15 residues. The V gene's germline CDR1 is MGHDK and CDR2 SYGVNS. CDR3 DNA sequence: TGTGCCAGCAGTCCAAAGACAGGCTTGGACGAGACCCAGTACTTC. This codes for CASSPKTGLDETQYF.

The CDR3 sequence is CASSIRSGSGGQPQHF. In DNA form, the CDR3 reads TGTGCCAGTAGTATAAGATCTGGCTCAGGGGGTCAGCCCCAGCATTTT. The rearrangement links TRBV19 to TRBJ1-5; TRBD1 matches at 7 bases. The junction had 10 bases not matched to a gene; V was cut back by 2 bases and J by 6 bases. Germline values: CDR1 LNHDA, CDR2 SQIVND (reference sequence). This CDR3 contains 16 residues. Full variable domain (outside the CDR3, taken from reference TRBV19 and TRBJ1-5): DGGITQSPKYLFRKEGQNVTLSCEQNLNHDAMYWYRQDPGQGLRLIYYSQIVNDFQKGDIAEGYSVSREKKESFPLTVTSAQKNPTAFYLCASSIRSGSGGQPQHFGDGTRLSIL.

In its sample, this clone was seen a few times. V usage is TRBV5-6 and J usage is TRBJ2-7; 7 bases map to TRBD1. Unmatched junction bases numbered 16, after V lost 3 bases and J lost 7 bases. This CDR3 region has 16 residues. Germline V gene lookup returns CDR1 SGHDT and CDR2 YYEEEE. CDR3 in DNA: TGTGCCAGCAGCTCGCGGTACAGGGGCCGGACCAGAGAGCAGTACTTC. Translating it yields CASSSRYRGRTREQYF. Based on the CDR3 plus reference TRBV5-6 and TRBJ2-7, the full variable domain is DAGVTQSPTHLIKTRGQQVTLRCSPKSGHDTVSWYQQALGQGPQFIFQYYEEEERQRGNFPDRFSGHQFPNYSSELNVNALLLGDSALYLCASSSRYRGRTREQYFGPGTRLTVT.

This chain connects TRBV30 to TRBJ2-4; 8 nucleotides align to TRBD1. CDR1 GTSNPN and CDR2 SVGIG come from the germline V gene (reference sequence). J was trimmed by 1 base and V by 3 bases; bases with no gene match: 23. The CDR3 contains 21 residues. CDR3 nucleotide sequence: TGTGCCTGGAGACGGCTACCCAAGGGACAGGCACCCCCTGGGGCCAAAAACATTCAGTACTTC. Translation gives CAWRRLPKGQAPPGAKNIQYF. Supplemented by reference TRBV30 and TRBJ2-4, the full variable domain reads SQTIHQWPATLVQPVGSPLSLECTVEGTSNPNLYWYRQAAGRGLQLLFYSVGIGQISSEVPQNLSASRPQDRQFILSSKKLLLSDSGFYLCAWRRLPKGQAPPGAKNIQYFGAGTRLSVL.